Listed below are T cell receptor beta chains from one sample, sequenced in a study of CD8 T cells in ankylosing spondylitis. In TCRdb, the 5' RACE reads were re-called with MiXCR into one record per CDR3 protein. Among more than 400,000 distinct CDR3 sequences listed, roughly 5% were seen once. Sequenced: blood, either unsorted or a sorted T cell fraction (not recorded which). The receptors stem from a male donor with ankylosing spondylitis. Both conserved end residues are part of each CDR3. The D gene is left open where the match is weak.

d_call: NA; j_call: TRBJ2-7; v_call: TRBV7-9; cdr3_aa: CASSYGKRGAEQYF
d_call: TRBD1; j_call: TRBJ1-4; v_call: TRBV20-1; cdr3_aa: CSAEDRGPKLFF
d_call: NA; j_call: TRBJ1-1; v_call: TRBV20-1; cdr3_aa: CTGRKGTEAFF
d_call: NA; j_call: TRBJ2-3; v_call: TRBV28; cdr3_aa: CASSPTLFYLATTSTDTQYF
d_call: TRBD2; j_call: TRBJ2-5; v_call: TRBV4-3; cdr3_aa: CASSRITSGGETQYF
d_call: NA; j_call: TRBJ2-3; v_call: TRBV20-1; cdr3_aa: CSARYRGLATDTQYF
d_call: NA; j_call: TRBJ1-2; v_call: TRBV24-1; cdr3_aa: CATSDPARTDTYGYTF
d_call: TRBD2; j_call: TRBJ2-1; v_call: TRBV9; cdr3_aa: CASSVAPAGGYEQFF
d_call: NA; j_call: TRBJ2-7; v_call: TRBV5-1; cdr3_aa: CASSRGASLDYEQYF
d_call: TRBD2; j_call: TRBJ2-7; v_call: TRBV11-2; cdr3_aa: CASSLDKLAAYEQYF
d_call: NA; j_call: TRBJ1-1; v_call: TRBV29-1; cdr3_aa: CSVGWQEAFF
d_call: NA; j_call: TRBJ1-1; v_call: TRBV5-6; cdr3_aa: CASSFEGLTEAFF
d_call: NA; j_call: TRBJ2-7; v_call: TRBV6-5; cdr3_aa: CASSLTELGAGYEQYF
d_call: NA; j_call: TRBJ1-1; v_call: TRBV14; cdr3_aa: CASSQAFGEAFF
d_call: TRBD2; j_call: TRBJ2-1; v_call: TRBV11-3; cdr3_aa: CASSLVTAGGPSYNEQFF
d_call: NA; j_call: TRBJ2-5; v_call: TRBV7-7; cdr3_aa: CASSLGDGETQYF
d_call: NA; j_call: TRBJ2-3; v_call: TRBV11-1; cdr3_aa: CASSSVGGLTTDTQYF
d_call: TRBD1; j_call: TRBJ1-5; v_call: TRBV10-3; cdr3_aa: CAISESRTGFNQPQHF
d_call: TRBD1; j_call: TRBJ2-7; v_call: TRBV5-1; cdr3_aa: CASSLFTGGIYEQYF
d_call: NA; j_call: TRBJ2-7; v_call: TRBV5-5; cdr3_aa: CASSLGLGTGIYEQYF
d_call: TRBD2; j_call: TRBJ2-1; v_call: TRBV27; cdr3_aa: CASSGPTSGGTNEQFF
d_call: NA; j_call: TRBJ2-7; v_call: TRBV27; cdr3_aa: CASSLSPGGLYEQYF
d_call: NA; j_call: TRBJ1-5; v_call: TRBV27; cdr3_aa: CASSLSGRGGQPQHF
d_call: NA; j_call: TRBJ2-7; v_call: TRBV12-3/TRBV12-4; cdr3_aa: CASSLGSYSYEQYF
d_call: TRBD2; j_call: TRBJ2-1; v_call: TRBV3-1; cdr3_aa: CASSLGRAGDNEQFF
d_call: NA; j_call: TRBJ2-6; v_call: TRBV4-2; cdr3_aa: CASSQAGTSAGANVLTF